The 29 T cell receptor beta chains below all came from one sample that was sequenced in a study of T cell responses to AZD1222 COVID-19 vaccine. Assay used: immunoSEQ multiplex PCR; TCRdb lists only in-frame clones, some missing. Seen here are 170,000 or so clones, 90% observed once, and the top ten hold 2.5% to 3%. Sequencing was performed on peripheral blood, taken on day 0 of AZD1222 vaccination. The receptors stem from an adult in good health.

The J gene is TRBJ2-2, the V gene TRBV7-9; unclear D gene. Germline loops: CDR1 SEHNR, CDR2 FQNEAQ (reference sequence). This CDR3 region has 15 residues. V was cut by 2 bases and J by 4 bases, with 11 bases left in between. CDR3 region: CASSLPRSGTGELFF. Written as DNA, the CDR3 is TGTGCCAGCAGCTTACCTCGATCGGGCACCGGGGAGCTGTTTTTT.

This chain uses TRBV7-8 with TRBJ2-2; TRBD1 is a possible D gene (5 bases). Germline assignment: CDR1 SGHVS and CDR2 FQNEAQ. The V gene lost 5 bases and the J gene lost 1 base, with 11 bases spanning the gap. The CDR3 has 15 amino acids. The DNA of the CDR3 is TGTGCCAGCAGCGCCAGGGATTTGAACACCGGGGAGCTGTTTTTT. Its protein is CASSARDLNTGELFF.

The V call is TRBV4-2, the J call TRBJ1-6; possible D gene TRBD1, 5 bases. From germline, CDR1 is LGHNA and CDR2 YNFKEQ. Trimming took off 4 bases at V and 10 bases at J, with 8 bases between the two ends. This CDR3 has 12 residues. CDR3 in DNA: TGTGCCAGCAGCCGGGGGGTCTCACCCCTCCACTTT. Translated: CASSRGVSPLHF.

The rearrangement uses TRBV11-2 and TRBJ2-3, with TRBD2 as a possible D gene (6 bases). The germline V and J ends were trimmed by 5 bases and 2 bases, with 11 bases remaining between them. Per the germline V gene, CDR1 is SGHAT and CDR2 is FQNNGV. This CDR3 is 14 amino acids long. CDR3 in amino acids: CASSPRTNTDTQYF. The CDR3 nucleotides are TGTGCCAGCAGCCCCAGGACTAACACAGATACGCAGTATTTT.

This clone has only one observation. The chain joins TRBV5-4 to TRBJ2-5; 8 bases line up with TRBD2. The ends lost 5 bases at V and 2 bases at J; junction bases unmatched: 5. The CDR3 loop spans 14 amino acids. The germline V gene encodes CDR1 SGHNT and CDR2 YYREEE (reference sequence). The CDR3 loop is CASSRRGGQETQYF. The CDR3 DNA is TGTGCCAGCAGTCGCCGGGGGGGACAAGAGACCCAGTACTTC.

The V gene is TRBV10-3, the J gene TRBJ2-5; D is possibly TRBD1 (6 bases). V shed 4 bases and J shed 2 bases, with 11 bases lying between them. This CDR3 contains 14 residues. The V gene's germline CDR1 is ENHRY and CDR2 SYGVKD. The CDR3 nucleotides read TGTGCCATCAGTGTCCCAGGGGCTCAAGAGACCCAGTACTTC. Encoded protein: CAISVPGAQETQYF.

The CDR3 here is CASSQRGGGLMANTF. CDR3 bases: TGTGCCAGCAGCCAGCGGGGAGGAGGGCTTATGGCTAACACCTTC. The rearrangement uses TRBV14 and TRBJ1-2; D unresolved. Germline CDR1 reads SGHDN; CDR2 reads FVKESK. Trimming removed 3 bases from V and 12 bases from J, with 23 bases in between. The CDR3 contains 15 residues.

The chain links TRBV3-1 (or the pseudogene TRBV3-2) to TRBJ1-5, with 7 positions matching TRBD1. The V gene end was trimmed by 3 bases and the J gene end by 6 bases; junction bases not matched to a gene: 11. CDR1 and CDR2 from the germline V gene are LGHDT and YNNKEL (reference sequence). The CDR3 spans 16 residues. CDR3 sequence (DNA): TGTGCCAGCAGCCAGACTACCGGACAGGCGGGTCAGCCCCAGCATTTT. Protein product: CASSQTTGQAGQPQHF.

J is TRBJ2-7 and V is TRBV19; tentative D call: TRBD1 (6 bases). Germline V CDR1 and CDR2: LNHDA, SQIVND (reference sequence). CDR3 length equals 13 residues. The germline V and J ends were trimmed by 4 bases and 1 base, with 8 bases remaining between them. In DNA form, the CDR3 reads TGTGCCAGTAGTAGGACAGAATCCTACGAGCAGTACTTC. Encoded protein: CASSRTESYEQYF.

The gene calls are TRBV6-4 and TRBJ1-2, with D possibly being TRBD1 (5 bases). This CDR3 contains 16 residues. Germline V CDR1 and CDR2: MRHNA, SNTAGT. With 3 bases removed from V and 7 bases from J, the gap between germline ends came to 21 bases. The CDR3 region is CASSDFWGRATSGYTF. In nucleotides, the CDR3 is TGTGCCAGCAGTGATTTTTGGGGCAGGGCGACTTCTGGCTACACCTTC.

The V gene is TRBV19, the J gene TRBJ1-4; 7 bases line up with TRBD1. The CDR3 has 14 residues. Germline V gene sequence: CDR1 LNHDA, CDR2 SQIVND (reference sequence). V shed 7 bases and J 3 bases; nucleotides not matched to a gene: 5. The CDR3 DNA is TGTGCCAGTACTGTGGGGACAGCTAATGAAAAACTGTTTTTT. It translates to CASTVGTANEKLFF.

The CDR3 region has the DNA TGTGCCAGCTCACGACAGACCTACGAGCAGTACTTC. It encodes CASSRQTYEQYF. The chain uses TRBV18 and TRBJ2-7, with TRBD1 as a possible D gene (5 bases). Looked up from germline, CDR1 is KGHSH and CDR2 is LQKENI. Trimming stripped 4 bases from V and 2 bases from J, with 6 bases between. The CDR3 is 12 amino acids.

The chain is built from TRBV4-1 and TRBJ1-5; the D gene is possibly TRBD1 (6 bases). This CDR3 is 15 amino acids long. V lost 1 base to trimming and J lost 5 bases, with 12 bases between them. Germline assignment: CDR1 MGHRA and CDR2 YSYEKL. For the CDR3, the DNA is TGCGCCAGCAGCCAAGTCGACAGGATAGATCAGCCCCAGCATTTT. This sequence encodes CASSQVDRIDQPQHF.

This rearrangement joins TRBV3-1 (or the pseudogene TRBV3-2) to TRBJ1-5; D call uncertain. The V and J ends lost 1 base and 0 bases respectively, with 4 bases between them. From germline, CDR1 is LGHDT and CDR2 YNNKEL (reference sequence). The CDR3 is 14 residues long. CDR3 bases: TGTGCCAGCAGCCAAGGGCATAGCAATCAGCCCCAGCATTTT. Its translation: CASSQGHSNQPQHF.

V gene TRBV6-5 combines with J gene TRBJ2-3; a weak D match, TRBD2 (7 bases). This CDR3 contains 14 residues. Trimming left V 7 bases short and J 5 bases short, with 16 bases between. CDR1 MNHEY and CDR2 SVGAGI come from the germline V gene. The CDR3 is CASTFGGPGDTQYF. CDR3 DNA sequence: TGTGCCAGCACCTTCGGGGGGCCCGGAGATACGCAGTATTTT.

The chain carries TRBV5-1 and TRBJ1-2; D uncertain. This CDR3 region has 12 residues. Germline V CDR1 and CDR2: SGHRS, YFSETQ. Trimming cost V 0 bases and J 3 bases, with 3 bases left between them. The CDR3 loop is CASSLGDYGYTF. DNA for the CDR3: TGCGCCAGCAGCTTGGGGGACTATGGCTACACCTTC.

V is TRBV7-8 and J is TRBJ2-7, with 8 nucleotides matching TRBD1. The V and J ends lost 5 bases and 5 bases, in that order; junction bases with no gene match: 8. The CDR3 sequence is 14 residues long. Germline V gene sequence: CDR1 SGHVS, CDR2 FQNEAQ. The CDR3 nucleotides are TGTGCCAGCAGCGTCCGGCAGGGGGCCAACGAGCAGTACTTC. This encodes CASSVRQGANEQYF.

The chain uses TRBV9 and TRBJ1-1; D is possibly TRBD1 (6 bases). The germline V gene encodes CDR1 SGDLS and CDR2 YYNGEE. The CDR3 is 14 residues long. Between the trimmed V and J ends, which lost 3 bases and 3 bases, there was a span of 12 bases. This CDR3 is CASSGGLRHTEAFF. In DNA, the CDR3 is TGTGCCAGCAGCGGGGGGCTCCGGCACACTGAAGCTTTCTTT.

With regard to this clone: Its ends do not fully match the called genes, so a read error is possible. For the CDR3, the DNA is TGTGCCGGCAGCCAATGGCCTACAGGGGGTTTGTACGAGCAGTACTTC. It yields the protein CAGSQWPTGGLYEQYF. This sequence joins TRBV14 and TRBJ2-7, with 8 bases lining up with TRBD1. The CDR3 runs to 16 residues. Germline V lookup: CDR1 SGHDN, CDR2 FVKESK.

This sequence joins TRBV30 and TRBJ1-4; tentatively, D is TRBD1 (5 bases). The CDR3 has 14 residues. V dropped 2 bases and J dropped 0 bases, with 7 bases sitting between them. Germline V gene sequence: CDR1 GTSNPN, CDR2 SVGIG (reference sequence). The CDR3 here is CAWSWGATNEKLFF. CDR3 sequence (DNA): TGTGCCTGGAGTTGGGGGGCAACTAATGAAAAACTGTTTTTT.

The chain has TRBV5-1 and TRBJ2-3; D may be TRBD1 or TRBD2 (6 bases each). Trimming removed 1 base from V and 1 base from J, with 10 bases in between. This CDR3 has 15 residues. Germline V lookup: CDR1 SGHRS, CDR2 YFSETQ. For the CDR3, the DNA is TGCGCCAGCAGCTTGAGGGGGGTTGGCACAGATACGCAGTATTTT. This codes for CASSLRGVGTDTQYF.

This chain uses TRBV14 with TRBJ2-1; 12 nucleotides agree with TRBD2. The V and J ends lost 4 bases and 4 bases, in that order; junction bases with no gene match: 5. The CDR3 has 16 amino acids. CDR1 and CDR2 (germline): SGHDN, FVKESK. The CDR3 sequence: CASSRGLAGRYNEQFF. The CDR3 coding sequence is TGTGCCAGCAGCCGAGGACTAGCGGGGAGGTACAATGAGCAGTTCTTC.

The chain joins TRBV5-5 to TRBJ2-7; D is unclear. Germline values: CDR1 SGHKS, CDR2 YYEKEE (reference sequence). The V gene lost 4 bases and the J gene lost 0 bases, with 14 bases spanning the gap. CDR3 size: 15 residues. CDR3 protein: CASSLDTTFSYEQYF. The CDR3 DNA reads TGTGCCAGCAGCCTTGACACGACCTTCTCCTACGAGCAGTACTTC.

The chain is built from TRBV9 and TRBJ1-1; TRBD1 is a possible D gene (5 bases). Between the trimmed V and J ends, which lost 4 bases and 2 bases, there was a span of 21 bases. The germline V gene encodes CDR1 SGDLS and CDR2 YYNGEE. The CDR3 extends over 17 amino acids. CDR3 loop: CASSPGKTVLFNTEAFF. CDR3 in DNA: TGTGCCAGCAGCCCAGGGAAGACAGTTCTCTTCAACACTGAAGCTTTCTTT. Looking up the rest from reference TRBV9 and TRBJ1-1 gives the full variable domain: DSGVTQTPKHLITATGQRVTLRCSPRSGDLSVYWYQQSLDQGLQFLIQYYNGEERAKGNILERFSAQQFPDLHSELNLSSLELGDSALYFCASSPGKTVLFNTEAFFGQGTRLTVV.

This clone has just one count. V is TRBV18 and J is TRBJ1-2; D gene unclear. The V gene's germline CDR1 is KGHSH and CDR2 LQKENI. Trimming stripped 2 bases from V and 13 bases from J, with 14 bases between. This CDR3 is built from 12 residues. The chain's CDR3 is CASSPSLGIPTF. The CDR3 DNA follows: TGTGCCAGCTCACCATCGTTAGGCATCCCCACCTTC.

The V call is TRBV19, the J call TRBJ1-5, with TRBD1 identical over 9 bases. The trim removed 5 bases at V and 3 bases at J, leaving 5 bases unmatched. The CDR3 extends over 15 amino acids. Germline CDR1 is LNHDA and CDR2 is SQIVND (reference sequence). The CDR3 is CASSGDRALNQPQHF. In nucleotides, the CDR3 is TGTGCCAGTAGTGGGGACAGGGCCCTCAATCAGCCCCAGCATTTT.

This chain uses TRBV7-3 with TRBJ2-1, with TRBD2 identical over 8 bases. From germline, CDR1 is SGHTA and CDR2 FQGTGA. The ends lost 3 bases at V and 4 bases at J; junction bases unmatched: 5. The CDR3 length is 15 residues. The DNA of the CDR3 is TGTGCCAGCAGCTTGGGGCTAGCGGGTTACAATGAGCAGTTCTTC. Amino acids: CASSLGLAGYNEQFF.

This chain links TRBV6-2 or TRBV6-3 with TRBJ2-7; no reliable D call. From germline, CDR1 is MNHEY and CDR2 SVGEGT. The V gene lost 6 bases and the J gene lost 6 bases, with 12 bases spanning the gap. CDR3 length: 12 residues. The CDR3 DNA is TGTGCCAGCAGCCTACCCTCCCCCGAGCAGTACTTC. It yields the protein CASSLPSPEQYF.

This chain joins TRBV10-3 and TRBJ2-2; D is undetermined. There are 14 residues in the CDR3. Trimming shortened V by 0 bases and J by 6 bases, and 8 bases separated the two germline ends. CDR1 is ENHRY and CDR2 is SYGVKD in the germline V gene. The CDR3 reads CAISESGMAGELFF. CDR3 DNA: TGTGCCATCAGTGAGTCAGGGATGGCCGGGGAGCTGTTTTTT.